The rows below give T cell receptor beta chains drawn from one sample of a study of cytomegalovirus exposure and HLA in healthy donors. Using immunoSEQ multiplex PCR, the repertoire was profiled, and TCRdb retains in-frame clones only, with some absent. The sample contains 150,000 to 200,000 clones, 60% to 85% of which appear only once. Sequencing was performed on PBMCs. Receptors were obtained from a middle-aged woman in good health and CMV-seropositive. CDR3s include the opening cysteine and the closing phenylalanine or tryptophan. A D gene is named only where the DNA matches it firmly. Expanded clones get a size class; other rows say once, few or many, or leave the size out.

CDR3,DNA,J,V,D,size
CATTILLGGLEAFF,TGTGCCACCACCATCCTCTTGGGGGGACTTGAAGCTTTCTTT,TRBJ1-1,TRBV19,-,-
CASSSTDKGLNEQFF,TGTGCCAGCAGCTCTACGGACAAAGGTCTCAATGAGCAGTTCTTC,TRBJ2-1,TRBV7-9,-,-
CASRGQAAWETQYF,TGTGCCAGCAGGGGACAGGCGGCCTGGGAGACCCAGTACTTC,TRBJ2-5,TRBV6-1,TRBD1,-
CASSRQGPNYGYTF,TGTGCCAGCTCACGACAGGGGCCCAACTATGGCTACACCTTC,TRBJ1-2,TRBV18,TRBD1,once
CASSIIGGPNQPQHF,TGTGCCAGCAGTATAATAGGGGGACCAAATCAGCCCCAGCATTTT,TRBJ1-5,TRBV19,-,-
CASSGLAASTDTQYF,TGTGCCAGCAGTGGACTAGCGGCTAGCACAGATACGCAGTATTTT,TRBJ2-3,TRBV2,TRBD2,few
CASLLRTGVTGELFF,TGTGCCAGCCTACTGAGGACAGGGGTCACCGGGGAGCTGTTTTTT,TRBJ2-2,TRBV27,TRBD1,-
CASSLRGGAEAFF,TGTGCCAGCAGCTTAAGGGGTGGTGCTGAAGCTTTCTTT,TRBJ1-1,TRBV7-8,-,few
CASSRDSANTGELFF,TGTGCCAGCAGTCGGGACAGCGCGAACACCGGGGAGCTGTTTTTT,TRBJ2-2,TRBV2,TRBD1,-
CASSTTGVTLNTGELFF,TGTGCCAGCAGCACTACAGGGGTGACGCTAAACACCGGGGAGCTGTTTTTT,TRBJ2-2,TRBV11-2,TRBD1,-
CASSPWAGKETQYF,TGTGCCAGCTCACCATGGGCAGGGAAGGAGACCCAGTACTTC,TRBJ2-5,TRBV18,-,-
CASSATGGTYGYTF,TGTGCCAGCAGCGCGACAGGGGGGACCTATGGCTACACCTTC,TRBJ1-2,TRBV9,TRBD1,few
CASSYGGREQYF,TGTGCCAGCAGCTACGGGGGGCGCGAGCAGTACTTC,TRBJ2-7,TRBV7-9,-,-
CASSLPQVNTEAFF,TGTGCCAGCAGCTTACCCCAGGTGAACACTGAAGCTTTCTTT,TRBJ1-1,TRBV5-6,-,-
CASSDIQGNYGYTF,TGTGCCAGCAGTGACATACAGGGGAACTATGGCTACACCTTC,TRBJ1-2,TRBV28,TRBD1,-
CASSLVVTGIHEAFF,TGTGCCAGCAGCTTGGTGGTGACAGGCATCCACGAAGCTTTCTTT,TRBJ1-1,TRBV5-5,-,-
CSARTSGGRGPQYF,TGCAGCGCTAGGACTAGCGGGGGCCGCGGCCCGCAGTATTTT,TRBJ2-3,TRBV29-1,TRBD2,-
CASSVGGAGGIMEQFF,TGTGCCAGCAGCGTAGGGGGGGCAGGGGGGATTATGGAGCAGTTCTTC,TRBJ2-1,TRBV9,-,-
CSGRIGEYGEQYF,TGCAGCGGAAGGATAGGGGAATATGGCGAGCAGTACTTC,TRBJ2-7,TRBV29-1,-,-